This paragraph reports one T cell receptor (beta chain). The antigen remains unidentified. Use of 60 Vbeta and 13 Jbeta primers characterized the PCR. The table came from immunoSEQ multiplex PCR; TCRdb's copy has only in-frame clones and leaves some out. The sample has 95,000 to 100,000 clones; roughly 82% are singletons. This sample stems from a study of cytomegalovirus exposure and HLA in healthy donors. This CDR3 region has 16 residues. CDR1 SEHNR and CDR2 FQNEAQ come from the germline V gene (reference sequence). Germline trimming cut 3 bases from V and 3 bases from J; bases unmatched to any gene: 6. Study conclusions and caveats: Across HLA loci, a later analysis found differing TCR association rates, with DRB1 most and HLA-C fewest. In vitro assays verified that three CMV-associated chains recognized CMV antigens specifically. As was reported, the classifier diagnosed cytomegalovirus status with high specificity and sensitivity.

The sample consisted of PBMCs. The receptor was isolated from a man aged 50-59 years in good health and CMV-seronegative. J is TRBJ2-7 and V is TRBV7-9; 12 bases line up with TRBD1. The CDR3, as DNA: TGTGCCAGCAGCTTTGAAGGGACAGGGGGCTTCTACGAGCAGTACTTC. Protein product: CASSFEGTGGFYEQYF. Complete variable domain (other parts from reference TRBV7-9 and TRBJ2-7): DTGVSQNPRHKITKRGQNVTFRCDPISEHNRLYWYRQTLGQGPEFLTYFQNEAQLEKSRLLSDRFSAERPKGSFSTLEIQRTEQGDSAMYLCASSFEGTGGFYEQYFGPGTRLTVT.